This TCR beta chain was identified in a study of blood T cells in healthy people across ages. For the second PCR, which ran for about 7 to 11 cycles, a sample-barcoded 5' primer and a J-beta primer mix were used. One entry per CDR3 protein results from TCRdb running MiXCR on the 5' RACE reads. The sample shows about 780,000 distinct CDR3 sequences, more than 35% of them seen only once. From germline, CDR1 is GTSNPN and CDR2 SVGIG (reference sequence). V was pared by 4 bases and J by 11 bases, with 16 bases between. The CDR3 contains 12 residues. The chain couples TRBV30 to TRBJ2-3; D might be TRBD2 (6 bases). Source material: blood. The source is a man older than 75 in good health. For the CDR3, the DNA is TGTGCCTGGAACCTCCCTAGCGCGAGGCAGTATTTT. Amino acid sequence: CAWNLPSARQYF.